This entry is about one T cell receptor (beta chain). Its antigen is as yet unknown. This record belongs to a study of T cells in localized non-small cell lung cancer. Study outcomes and limitations: There were a median 57 of the top 100 tumor clones appearing in adjacent lung. Uninvolved adjacent lung, not tumor, had the highest T cell clonality. Because sequencing included only one region (of the tumor), heterogeneity remains possible. Higher adjacent-lung clonality was associated with shorter survival.

The germline gives CDR1 SGHTA, CDR2 FQGNSA. The germline V and J ends were trimmed by 2 bases and 4 bases, with 7 bases remaining between them. The CDR3 has 13 residues. Repertoires were generated with immunoSEQ multiplex PCR, while TCRdb's copy carries only in-frame clones and drops some. Among about 21,000 clones, approximately 81% were seen once, and the ten largest hold about 15%. This TCR was sampled from a woman aged 35-75 years with stage II squamous cell lung carcinoma. This specimen was PBMCs, taken before any cancer treatment. The chain links TRBV7-2 to TRBJ2-3; D not resolved. The CDR3 nucleotides read TGTGCCAGCAGCTTAATGGTGGCAGATACGCAGTATTTT. Protein sequence: CASSLMVADTQYF.